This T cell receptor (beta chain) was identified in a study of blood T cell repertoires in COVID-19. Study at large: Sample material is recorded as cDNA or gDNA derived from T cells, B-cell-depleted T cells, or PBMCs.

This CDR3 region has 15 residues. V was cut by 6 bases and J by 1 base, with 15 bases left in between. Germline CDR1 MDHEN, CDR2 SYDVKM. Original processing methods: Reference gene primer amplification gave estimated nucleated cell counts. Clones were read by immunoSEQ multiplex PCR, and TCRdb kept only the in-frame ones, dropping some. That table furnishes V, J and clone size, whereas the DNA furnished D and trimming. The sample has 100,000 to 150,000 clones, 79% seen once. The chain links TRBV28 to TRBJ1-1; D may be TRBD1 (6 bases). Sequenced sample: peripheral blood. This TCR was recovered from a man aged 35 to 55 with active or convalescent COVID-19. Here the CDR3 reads CASRLLGAGNTEAFF. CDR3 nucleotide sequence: TGTGCCAGCAGGTTACTGGGGGCGGGGAACACTGAAGCTTTCTTT.